One sample yielded the 7 T cell receptor beta chains listed below, sequenced in a study of molecular identifiers for immune sequencing clone quantification. MiXCR was run by TCRdb on the PCR reads, yielding one entry per CDR3 protein. This table has 70,000 to 95,000 distinct CDR3 sequences, 15% to 20% appearing once. What was sequenced was naive CD8+ T cells from blood, with Jurkat cell RNA spiked in. Indicated subset: FACS-sorted CD8+CD4-CCR7+CD45RA+ naive T cells. These TCRs come from a human donor in good health. Some libraries in this study had Jurkat cell RNA spiked in.

This clonotype appeared many times. This chain joins TRBV27 and TRBJ2-3, with 9 bases lining up with TRBD2. Per the germline V gene, CDR1 is MNHEY and CDR2 is SMNVEV (reference sequence). The CDR3 extends over 15 amino acids. The V and J ends lost 3 bases and 4 bases, in that order; junction bases with no gene match: 5. The CDR3 nucleotides are TGTGCCAGCAGTTTCGTAGCGGGAGCTTCAGATACGCAGTATTTT. It translates to CASSFVAGASDTQYF.

This chain uses TRBV7-6 with TRBJ2-5, with TRBD2 identical over 7 bases. This CDR3 is built from 15 residues. Trimming removed 4 bases from V and 3 bases from J; junction bases left unmatched: 8. CDR1 and CDR2 (germline): SGHVS, FNYEAQ. CDR3 region: CASSSLSGRKETQYF. The DNA of the CDR3 is TGTGCCAGCAGCTCTCTTAGCGGGCGTAAAGAGACCCAGTACTTC.

This clonotype was observed many times. V is TRBV4-3 and J is TRBJ2-1; maybe TRBD1 (5 bases). There are 15 residues in the CDR3. CDR1 and CDR2 (germline): LGHNA, YSLEER. The V end lost 4 bases, the J end lost 6 bases, and 16 bases lay between the germline ends. The CDR3 DNA sequence: TGCGCCAGCAGCCGGACAATTGGGAATTCCAATGAGCAGTTCTTC. Its translation: CASSRTIGNSNEQFF.

This clonotype has a count of ten or more. The gene calls are TRBV2 and TRBJ2-7; TRBD1 matches at 7 bases. Germline assignment: CDR1 SNHLY and CDR2 FYNNEI. The CDR3 runs to 14 residues. V lost 5 bases, J lost 7 bases, and 11 bases stayed unmatched. CDR3 coding DNA: TGTGCCAGCAGTCCTTGGGTCACACAGGGGGAGCAGTACTTC. Translating it yields CASSPWVTQGEQYF.

In this sample, this clonotype turned up many times. The chain combines TRBV3-1 with TRBJ2-7; the D gene is possibly TRBD2 (5 bases). Trimming took 6 bases from V and 4 from J, leaving 10 bases between them. The CDR3 runs to 12 residues. The germline gives CDR1 LGHDT, CDR2 YNNKEL (reference sequence). The CDR3 sequence: CASSPPGYEQYF. The CDR3 region has the DNA TGTGCCAGCAGTCCCCCGGGGTACGAGCAGTACTTC.

This clonotype was recorded at least ten times. This chain joins TRBV3-1 and TRBJ2-2; possibly TRBD2 for D (6 bases). The CDR3 extends over 13 amino acids. The germline V gene has CDR1 LGHDT and CDR2 YNNKEL (reference sequence). The V end lost 4 bases, the J end lost 6 bases, and 9 bases lay between the germline ends. CDR3 in DNA: TGTGCCAGCAGCCTCCAGCGGGCCGGGGAGCTGTTTTTT. It yields the protein CASSLQRAGELFF.

This clonotype was recorded many times. The V call is TRBV9, the J call TRBJ1-1; D is uncertain. The CDR3 sequence is 13 residues long. V was shortened by 2 bases and J by 4 bases, with 9 bases between the two germline ends. Looked up from germline, CDR1 is SGDLS and CDR2 is YYNGEE. The DNA for the CDR3 is TGTGCCAGCAGCGTTGATGTTTCCACTGAAGCTTTCTTT. It specifies CASSVDVSTEAFF.